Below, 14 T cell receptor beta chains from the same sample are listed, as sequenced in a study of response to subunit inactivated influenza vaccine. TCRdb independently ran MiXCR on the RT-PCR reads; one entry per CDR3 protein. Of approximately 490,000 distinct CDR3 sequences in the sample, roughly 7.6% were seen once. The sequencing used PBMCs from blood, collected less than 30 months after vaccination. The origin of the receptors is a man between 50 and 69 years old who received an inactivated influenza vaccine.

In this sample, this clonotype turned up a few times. The CDR3 DNA sequence: TGTGCCAGCAGTTACTCGATCACCTACAATCAGCCCCAGCATTTT. It is translated as CASSYSITYNQPQHF. V gene TRBV6-2 or TRBV6-3 combines with J gene TRBJ1-5; no definite D call. The germline V and J ends were trimmed by 0 bases and 3 bases, with 9 bases remaining between them. CDR1 is MNHEY and CDR2 is SVGEGT in the germline V gene. The CDR3 sequence is 15 residues long.

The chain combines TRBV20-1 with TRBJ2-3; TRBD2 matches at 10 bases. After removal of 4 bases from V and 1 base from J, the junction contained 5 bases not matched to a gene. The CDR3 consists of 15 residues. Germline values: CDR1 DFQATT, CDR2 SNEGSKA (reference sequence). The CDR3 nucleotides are TGCAGTGCTACCACCGGGACTAGCGGCACAGATACGCAGTATTTT. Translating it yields CSATTGTSGTDTQYF.

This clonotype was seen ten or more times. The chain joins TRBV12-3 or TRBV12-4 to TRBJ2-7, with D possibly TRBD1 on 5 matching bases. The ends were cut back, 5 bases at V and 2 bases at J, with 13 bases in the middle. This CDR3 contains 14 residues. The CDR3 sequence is CASSPQTGAYEQYF. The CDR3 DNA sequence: TGTGCCAGCAGTCCCCAAACAGGAGCCTACGAGCAGTACTTC.

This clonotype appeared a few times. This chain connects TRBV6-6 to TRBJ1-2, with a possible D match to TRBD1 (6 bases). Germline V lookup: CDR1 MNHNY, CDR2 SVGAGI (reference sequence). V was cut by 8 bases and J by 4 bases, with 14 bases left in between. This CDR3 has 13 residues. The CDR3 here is CASFTTDSYGYTF. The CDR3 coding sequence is TGTGCCAGCTTTACTACGGACAGCTATGGCTACACCTTC.

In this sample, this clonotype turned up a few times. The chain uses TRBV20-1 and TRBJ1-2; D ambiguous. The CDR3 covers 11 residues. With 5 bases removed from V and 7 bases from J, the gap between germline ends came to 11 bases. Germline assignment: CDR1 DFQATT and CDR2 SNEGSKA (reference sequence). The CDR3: CSAPLEVGYTF. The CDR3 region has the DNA TGCAGTGCTCCTCTCGAGGTTGGCTACACCTTC.

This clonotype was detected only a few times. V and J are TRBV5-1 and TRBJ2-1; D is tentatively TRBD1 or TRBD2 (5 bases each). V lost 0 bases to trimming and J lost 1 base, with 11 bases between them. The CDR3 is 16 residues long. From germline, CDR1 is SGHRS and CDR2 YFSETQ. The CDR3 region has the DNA TGCGCCAGCAGCTTGGGGGGCGGCGGGTCCTACAATGAGCAGTTCTTC. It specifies CASSLGGGGSYNEQFF.

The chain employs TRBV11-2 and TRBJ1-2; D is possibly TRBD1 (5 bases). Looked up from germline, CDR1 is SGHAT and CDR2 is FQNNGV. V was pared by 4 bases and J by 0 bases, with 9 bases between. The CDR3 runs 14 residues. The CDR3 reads CASSWGTTNYGYTF. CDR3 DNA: TGTGCCAGCAGCTGGGGGACTACTAACTATGGCTACACCTTC.

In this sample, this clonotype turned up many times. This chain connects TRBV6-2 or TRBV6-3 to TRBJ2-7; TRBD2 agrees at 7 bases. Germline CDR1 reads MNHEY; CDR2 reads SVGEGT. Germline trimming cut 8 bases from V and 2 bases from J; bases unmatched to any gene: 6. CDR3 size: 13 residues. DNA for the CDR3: TGTGCCAGCCGCGAGACTAGCACCTACGAGCAGTACTTC. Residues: CASRETSTYEQYF.

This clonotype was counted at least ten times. The CDR3 DNA is TGCGCCAGCAGTGGGTCGGACAGCCCTGGAAACACCATATATTTT. It yields the protein CASSGSDSPGNTIYF. The rearrangement uses TRBV10-2 and TRBJ1-3; D is perhaps TRBD1 (6 bases). V lost 4 bases to trimming and J lost 2 bases, with 12 bases between them. Germline CDR1 reads WSHSY; CDR2 reads SAAADI. The CDR3 contains 15 residues.

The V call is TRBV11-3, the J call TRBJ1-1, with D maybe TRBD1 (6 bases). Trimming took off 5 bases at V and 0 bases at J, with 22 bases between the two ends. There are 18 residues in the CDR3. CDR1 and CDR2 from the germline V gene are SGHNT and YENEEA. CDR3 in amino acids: CASSPRGGRLIMNTEAFF. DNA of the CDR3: TGTGCCAGCAGCCCCCGAGGGGGTCGGTTAATCATGAACACTGAAGCTTTCTTT. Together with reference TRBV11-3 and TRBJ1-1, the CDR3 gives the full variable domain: EAGVVQSPRYKIIEKKQPVAFWCNPISGHNTLYWYLQNLGQGPELLIRYENEEAVDDSQLPKDRFSAERLKGVDSTLKIQPAELGDSAVYLCASSPRGGRLIMNTEAFFGQGTRLTVV.

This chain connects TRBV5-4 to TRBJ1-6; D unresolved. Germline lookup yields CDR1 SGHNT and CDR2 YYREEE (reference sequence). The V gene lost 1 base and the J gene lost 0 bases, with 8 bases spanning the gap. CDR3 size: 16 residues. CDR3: CASSLTKSSYNSPLHF. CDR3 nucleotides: TGTGCCAGCAGCTTGACCAAGAGCTCCTATAATTCACCCCTCCACTTT.

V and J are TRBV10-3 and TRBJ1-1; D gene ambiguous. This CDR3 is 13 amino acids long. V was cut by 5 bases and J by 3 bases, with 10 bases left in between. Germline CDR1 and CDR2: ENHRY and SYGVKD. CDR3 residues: CAISRGLDTEAFF. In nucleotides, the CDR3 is TGTGCCATCAGTCGAGGGCTCGACACTGAAGCTTTCTTT.

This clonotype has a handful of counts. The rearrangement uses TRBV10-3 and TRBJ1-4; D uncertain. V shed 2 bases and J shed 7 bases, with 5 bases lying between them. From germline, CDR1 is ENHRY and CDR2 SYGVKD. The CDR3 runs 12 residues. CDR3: CAISEEGEKLFF. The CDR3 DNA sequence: TGTGCCATCAGTGAGGAAGGTGAAAAACTGTTTTTT.

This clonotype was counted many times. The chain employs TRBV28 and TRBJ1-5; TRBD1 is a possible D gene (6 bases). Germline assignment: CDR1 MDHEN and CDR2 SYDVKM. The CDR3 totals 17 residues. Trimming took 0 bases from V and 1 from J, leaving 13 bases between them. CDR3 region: CASSLWGGDTSNQPQHF. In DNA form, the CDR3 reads TGTGCCAGCAGTTTATGGGGCGGGGACACAAGCAATCAGCCCCAGCATTTT. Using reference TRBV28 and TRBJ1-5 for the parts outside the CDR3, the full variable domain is DVKVTQSSRYLVKRTGEKVFLECVQDMDHENMFWYRQDPGLGLRLIYFSYDVKMKEKGDIPEGYSVSREKKERFSLILESASTNQTSMYLCASSLWGGDTSNQPQHFGDGTRLSIL.